A single sample gave rise to the 11 T cell receptor beta chains below, sequenced in a study of long-term antiretroviral therapy in people with HIV. An immunoSEQ assay, version v3.0, was performed at survey level. Sequencing was performed with immunoSEQ multiplex PCR; in TCRdb, only in-frame clones are kept and a portion is missing. This table has about 16,000 clones, 88% appearing once. The sequencing used unsorted PBMCs, collected 0.7 years before starting antiretroviral therapy. The receptor set was obtained from a man in his fifties with HIV.

There are a few counts of this clone. V usage is TRBV20-1 and J usage is TRBJ1-1; D is unclear. V lost 1 base and J 2 bases, leaving 2 bases between the germline ends. The CDR3 contains 11 residues. Germline V gene lookup returns CDR1 DFQATT and CDR2 SNEGSKA (reference sequence). CDR3 amino acids: CSARGNTEAFF. The CDR3 coding sequence is TGCAGTGCTAGAGGAAACACTGAAGCTTTCTTT.

V and J are TRBV6-6 and TRBJ2-2; D uncertain. Per the germline V gene, CDR1 is MNHNY and CDR2 is SVGAGI (reference sequence). The ends were cut back, 0 bases at V and 4 bases at J, with 12 bases in the middle. The CDR3 consists of 16 residues. The CDR3 loop reads CASSYSIGPRTGELFF. CDR3 nucleotides: TGTGCCAGCAGTTACTCGATAGGGCCTCGCACCGGGGAGCTGTTTTTT.

The CDR3 spells CASSTGGDSNQPQHF. The DNA for the CDR3 is TGTGCCAGTAGCACCGGGGGGGATAGCAATCAGCCCCAGCATTTT. The V gene is TRBV19, the J gene TRBJ1-5, with a possible D match to TRBD1 (5 bases). Trimming stripped 6 bases from V and 0 bases from J, with 12 bases between. Germline lookup yields CDR1 LNHDA and CDR2 SQIVND (reference sequence). The CDR3 is 15 amino acids.

The chain uses TRBV2 and TRBJ1-2; unclear D gene. Germline CDR1 reads SNHLY; CDR2 reads FYNNEI. The CDR3 length is 11 residues. Trimming cost V 3 bases and J 3 bases, with 2 bases left between them. For the CDR3, the DNA is TGTGCCAGCAGTGACCACTATGGCTACACCTTC. It translates to CASSDHYGYTF.

This chain uses TRBV9 with TRBJ2-7; tentative D call: TRBD2 (6 bases). Germline CDR1 reads SGDLS; CDR2 reads YYNGEE. This CDR3 has 13 amino acids. Trimming stripped 3 bases from V and 0 bases from J, with 7 bases between. CDR3 in DNA: TGTGCCAGCAGCGGCGGGGTCTCCTACGAGCAGTACTTC. Encoded protein: CASSGGVSYEQYF.

The rearrangement uses TRBV2 and TRBJ1-5; D call uncertain. This CDR3 contains 12 residues. V dropped 6 bases and J dropped 3 bases, with 6 bases sitting between them. CDR1 and CDR2 (germline): SNHLY, FYNNEI. The DNA of the CDR3 is TGTGCCAGCAGCATCACCAATCAGCCCCAGCATTTT. It specifies CASSITNQPQHF.

The V gene is TRBV7-9, the J gene TRBJ1-5; no clear D. The CDR3 sequence is 12 residues long. Trimming pared 7 bases from V and 0 bases from J, leaving 4 bases between. Germline CDR1 and CDR2: SEHNR and FQNEAQ (reference sequence). Written as DNA, the CDR3 is TGTGCCAGCACTAATAGCAATCAGCCCCAGCATTTT. It encodes CASTNSNQPQHF.

The V gene is TRBV19, the J gene TRBJ2-7; possible D gene TRBD2, 6 bases. CDR1 and CDR2 (germline): LNHDA, SQIVND (reference sequence). The CDR3 is 15 amino acids. Trimming cost V 0 bases and J 0 bases, with 9 bases left between them. Here the CDR3 DNA reads TGTGCCAGTAGTATAGATGGGGGGATCTCCTACGAGCAGTACTTC. Its translation is CASSIDGGISYEQYF.

The chain has TRBV5-6 and TRBJ2-2; D is possibly TRBD1 (5 bases). With 0 bases removed from V and 6 bases from J, the gap between germline ends came to 9 bases. This CDR3 is 14 amino acids long. The germline V gene encodes CDR1 SGHDT and CDR2 YYEEEE. The CDR3 DNA reads TGTGCCAGCAGCTTGGGCAGCAGGGCCGGGGAGCTGTTTTTT. The encoded protein is CASSLGSRAGELFF.

V usage is TRBV5-1 and J usage is TRBJ2-6; 7 bases align to TRBD2. CDR3 length: 16 residues. Germline CDR1 and CDR2: SGHRS and YFSETQ. The J segment lost 3 bases and the V segment lost 0 bases, leaving 3 bases of the junction unmatched. The CDR3 coding sequence is TGCGCCAGCAGCTTGGACGGGGGGTTTGGGGCCAACGTCCTGACTTTC. It encodes CASSLDGGFGANVLTF.

The rearrangement links TRBV7-8 to TRBJ1-2; 9 bases map to TRBD1. V dropped 2 bases and J dropped 3; count of bases not matched to a gene: 10. Germline loops: CDR1 SGHVS, CDR2 FQNEAQ. The length of the CDR3 is 17 residues. In nucleotides, the CDR3 is TGTGCCAGCAGCTTAAAGGGAGGACAGGGGACACACTATGGCTACACCTTC. It yields the protein CASSLKGGQGTHYGYTF.